This record concerns one TCR beta chain sequence. Germline V gene lookup returns CDR1 MNHEY and CDR2 SMNVEV (reference sequence). The CDR3 is 15 residues long. V lost 5 bases, J lost 8 bases, and 14 bases stayed unmatched. Per the original methods: From reference gene primer amplification, estimates of nucleated cell counts were derived. The repertoire was sequenced with immunoSEQ multiplex PCR; TCRdb's copy has only in-frame clones and lacks some. The D gene and trimming were derived from the DNA, and the V and J assignments and clone size from that table. Here the sample spans around 180,000 clones, approximately 90% being singletons. This specimen belongs to a study of blood T cell repertoires in COVID-19. Study information: Acute and convalescent COVID-19 specimens originated in the United States, Italy and Spain. Sample material is recorded as cDNA or gDNA derived from T cells, B-cell-depleted T cells, or PBMCs.

The chain couples TRBV27 to TRBJ1-1, with TRBD1 matching 7 bases. The specimen was peripheral blood. The TCR comes from a human donor in a cohort sampled during active COVID-19. The CDR3 sequence is CASSPRTGPEEEAFF. Here the CDR3 DNA reads TGTGCCAGCAGTCCACGGACAGGCCCCGAGGAAGAAGCTTTCTTT.